The sequence of this T cell receptor beta chain was determined in a study of OX40 agonist ivuxolimab in advanced cancers. At the level of the study: The group had a mean age of about 60 years, ranged from about 20 to 79, and was roughly 83% male. Three partial responders included one hepatocellular carcinoma patient and two cutaneous melanoma patients. Study-wide findings and caveats: Dose levels from 0.1 to 3.0 mg/kg saw CD4+ and CD8+ blood T cells expand clonally by week 6.

Produced via immunoSEQ multiplex PCR; TCRdb's table is partial and in-frame only. The sample lists roughly 41,000 clones; 82% were seen once. V was shortened by 6 bases and J by 4 bases, with 22 bases between the two germline ends. Germline V gives CDR1 SGHTA, CDR2 FQGNSA. The CDR3 is made up of 16 amino acids. Details on this clone: Its antigen is still unknown.

This receptor was obtained from an adult with an advanced solid tumor such as melanoma, head and neck, liver or kidney cancer. The sample in question was CD4+ or CD8+ T cells sorted from blood, obtained in a trial of the OX40 agonist ivuxolimab. The chain recombines TRBV7-2 with TRBJ2-7; no clear D. CDR3 sequence reads: CASSHSVGRKFYEQYF. CDR3 coding DNA: TGTGCCAGCAGTCACTCGGTGGGAAGAAAATTTTACGAGCAGTACTTC.